This TCR beta chain was profiled in a study of blood T cell repertoires in COVID-19 (dated by TCRdb to about 2020). For context, the study as a whole: Samples covering the acute and convalescent phases of COVID-19 were provided by collaborators in the United States, Italy and Spain. Where available, HLA class I and class II types were taken from metadata supplied by the sample provider and were not determined by assay-based typing. The samples were drawn from the first 160 participants of the ongoing ImmuneRACE study and from more than 1,000 subjects provided by 6 global collaborators. The dataset comprised deeply sampled blood TCRbeta repertoires from subjects exposed to, actively infected with, or recovered from COVID-19. The prospective study material was composed of cDNA or gDNA derived from T cells, B-cell-depleted T cells, or PBMCs. Nearly every sample came with metadata listing a de-identified subject ID, COVID-19 status, age in years and sex. The repertoires were made available in a free public database intended to serve as a resource for research on the immune response to SARS-CoV-2. The full study reports these points: How much clinical and demographic metadata was included differed by source and by participant, and the metadata was provided uncurated.

TCRbeta CDR3 regions were amplified from genomic DNA using the immunoSEQ Assay, a bias-controlled multiplex PCR. As for the authors' bioinformatics: Nucleated cell counts per sample were estimated from amplification of reference gene primers within the assay. To quantify the absolute abundance of each unique TCRbeta CDR3 rearrangement, sequence reads were collapsed and filtered. For each sample, productive Simpson clonality was calculated as the square root of Simpson's diversity index over productive rearrangements. The clones in this table, taken by TCRdb from immuneACCESS, are in-frame only. Not every clone is retained; where verified, under half of the shortfall comes from an unresolved V gene, and the cause of the rest is unknown. That table gives V, J and clone size, and the DNA gave D and trimming. The table for this sample lists some 210,000 clones; more than 70% of them were counted only once. Around 5.9% of the sample goes to the ten largest clones.

Based on the germline V gene, the CDR1 and CDR2 sequences are ENHRY and SYGVKD. Measured from the cysteine to the phenylalanine, the CDR3 is 19 residues long. Only the CDR3 portion is preserved as DNA: 57 bases, with reading frame beginning at the first base. Clipping removes 3 bases from V and 2 bases from J, with 6 as the unmatched junction base count. Another Seattle source contributed samples from volunteer blood donors who had recovered from COVID-19. Each collaborating institution followed its own protocols to collect whole blood in K2EDTA tubes. For TCRbeta analysis, collaborators shipped samples as frozen whole blood, isolated PBMCs, or DNA extracted from either of those sample types. A word on this clone: Its recognized antigen is unknown. Nothing much larger sits one base from this clone, and base qualities are not available.

The chain couples TRBV10-3 to TRBJ2-6; the junction holds 14 bases that match TRBD2. This TCR was recovered from a woman aged 35 to 49 who had recovered from COVID-19. Sequenced input: peripheral blood. The CDR3 reads as follows: CAISDWGLAGATGANVLTF. The nucleotide sequence reads as follows: TGTGCCATCAGTGATTGGGGACTAGCGGGAGCGACTGGGGCCAACGTCCTGACTTTC.